This T cell receptor beta chain was sequenced for a study of PD-1 blockade in classical Hodgkin lymphoma. Study at large: Once every 2 weeks, patients received intravenous nivolumab at 3 mg/kg. Notes on the study in general: Newly diagnosed and completely responding patients shared comparable baseline diversity.

Remarks on this clone: Its cognate antigen is unknown.

With no exception, relapse followed autologous stem cell transplantation in all patients, and brentuximab vedotin exposure varied. Complete response, partial response or progressive disease were the best responses. The protocol was immunoSEQ multiplex PCR, while the TCRdb copy is restricted to in-frame clones and leaves out a portion. The repertoire holds approximately 57,000 clones, with 75% to 95% as singletons. The TCR was taken from a human donor with classical Hodgkin lymphoma. The material was peripheral blood mononuclear cells (PBMCs), obtained before the second cycle of nivolumab.

DNA of the CDR3: TGTGCCAGCAGCTTAGACGGACCCTACGAGCAGTACTTC. Protein product: CASSLDGPYEQYF. The chain uses TRBV7-2 and TRBJ2-7; D gene unclear. CDR1 is SGHTA, CDR2 FQGNSA, per germline. The CDR3 consists of 13 residues. V gave up 1 base and J gave up 2 bases, with 6 bases separating them.